Sequencing of this T cell receptor beta chain was carried out in a study of T cell responses to AZD1222 COVID-19 vaccine. Broader study findings: Spike-specific TCR breadth rose after two AZD1222 doses, and depth rose as well. Spike as a whole was targeted by vaccine-associated CD4 TCRs, dominant at 160-218 and 743-854. Possibly, clonal diversity was underestimated; donors were largely white British and included more females.

The repertoire was sequenced with immunoSEQ multiplex PCR; TCRdb's copy has only in-frame clones and lacks some. In the table there are around 140,000 clones, about 90% of which are singletons. V lost 3 bases, J lost 7 bases, and 9 bases stayed unmatched. Germline assignment: CDR1 SGHKS and CDR2 YYEKEE (reference sequence). The CDR3 length is 15 residues. About this clone: Its target is unknown.

Sequencing used peripheral blood, obtained 28 days after the second AZD1222 dose. The TCR originated in an adult who received the AZD1222 COVID-19 vaccine. The genes are TRBV5-5 and TRBJ1-1; 10 bases match TRBD1. As DNA, the CDR3 is TGTGCCAGCAGCTGGGGGGACAGGGGCGGACTTGAAGCTTTCTTT. This translates into CASSWGDRGGLEAFF.